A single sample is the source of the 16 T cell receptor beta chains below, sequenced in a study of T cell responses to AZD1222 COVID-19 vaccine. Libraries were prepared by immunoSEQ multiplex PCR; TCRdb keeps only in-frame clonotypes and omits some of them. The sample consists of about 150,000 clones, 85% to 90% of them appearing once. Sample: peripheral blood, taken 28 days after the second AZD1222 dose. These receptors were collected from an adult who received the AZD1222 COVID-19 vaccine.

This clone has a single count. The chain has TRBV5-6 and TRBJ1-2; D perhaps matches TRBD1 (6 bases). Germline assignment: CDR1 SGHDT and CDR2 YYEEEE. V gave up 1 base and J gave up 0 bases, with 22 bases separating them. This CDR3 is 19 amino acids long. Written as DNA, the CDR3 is TGTGCCAGCAGCTTGAACGGGTGGGGGGCACAATCGGCTAACTATGGCTACACCTTC. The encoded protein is CASSLNGWGAQSANYGYTF.

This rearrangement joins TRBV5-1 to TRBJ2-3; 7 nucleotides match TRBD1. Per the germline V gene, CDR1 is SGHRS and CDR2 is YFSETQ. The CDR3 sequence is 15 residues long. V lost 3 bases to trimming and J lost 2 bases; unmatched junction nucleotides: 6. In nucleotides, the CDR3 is TGCGCCAGCAGCTCCGGGGACAGACCCACAGATACGCAGTATTTT. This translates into CASSSGDRPTDTQYF.

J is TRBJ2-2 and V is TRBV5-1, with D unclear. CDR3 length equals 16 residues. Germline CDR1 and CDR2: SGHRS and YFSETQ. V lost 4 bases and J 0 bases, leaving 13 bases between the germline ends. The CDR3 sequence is CASSKGLPANTGELFF. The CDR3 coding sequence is TGCGCCAGCAGCAAGGGTCTACCCGCGAACACCGGGGAGCTGTTTTTT.

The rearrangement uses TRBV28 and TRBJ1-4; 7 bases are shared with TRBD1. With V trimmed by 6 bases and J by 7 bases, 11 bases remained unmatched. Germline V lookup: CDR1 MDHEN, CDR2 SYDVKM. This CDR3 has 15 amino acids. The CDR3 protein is CASREYGQALEKLFF. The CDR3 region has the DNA TGTGCCAGCAGGGAATACGGACAGGCCCTTGAAAAACTGTTTTTT.

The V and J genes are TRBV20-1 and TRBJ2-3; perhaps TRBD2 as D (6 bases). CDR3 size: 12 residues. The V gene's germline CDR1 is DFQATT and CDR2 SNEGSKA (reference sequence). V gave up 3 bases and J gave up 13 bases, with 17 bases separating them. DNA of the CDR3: TGCAGTGCTAGTGAAAAGGGACTTCGGGAGTATTTT. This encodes CSASEKGLREYF.

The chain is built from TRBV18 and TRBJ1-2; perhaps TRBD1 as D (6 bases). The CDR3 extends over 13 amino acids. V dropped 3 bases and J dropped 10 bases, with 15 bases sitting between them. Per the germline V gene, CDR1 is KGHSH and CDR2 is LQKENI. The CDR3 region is CASSPMTGDAYTF. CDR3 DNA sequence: TGTGCCAGCTCACCCATGACAGGCGATGCCTACACCTTC.

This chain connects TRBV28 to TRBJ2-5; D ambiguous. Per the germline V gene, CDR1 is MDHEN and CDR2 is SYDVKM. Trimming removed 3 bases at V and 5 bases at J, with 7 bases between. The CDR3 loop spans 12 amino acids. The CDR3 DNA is TGTGCCAGCAGTTTCGGTTGGGAGACCCAGTACTTC. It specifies CASSFGWETQYF.

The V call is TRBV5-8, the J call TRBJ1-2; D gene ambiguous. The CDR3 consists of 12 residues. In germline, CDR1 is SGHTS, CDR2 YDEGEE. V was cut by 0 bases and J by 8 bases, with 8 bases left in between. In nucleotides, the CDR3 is TGTGCCAGCAGCTTGGGCCCGCAAGGCTACACCTTC. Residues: CASSLGPQGYTF.

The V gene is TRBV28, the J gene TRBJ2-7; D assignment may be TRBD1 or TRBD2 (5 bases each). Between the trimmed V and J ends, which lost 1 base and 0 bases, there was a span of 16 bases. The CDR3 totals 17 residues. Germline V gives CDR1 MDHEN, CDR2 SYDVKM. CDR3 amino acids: CASSLSSYGTVSYEQYF. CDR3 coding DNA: TGTGCCAGCAGTTTATCGAGCTACGGGACGGTCTCCTACGAGCAGTACTTC. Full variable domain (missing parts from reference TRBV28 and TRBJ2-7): DVKVTQSSRYLVKRTGEKVFLECVQDMDHENMFWYRQDPGLGLRLIYFSYDVKMKEKGDIPEGYSVSREKKERFSLILESASTNQTSMYLCASSLSSYGTVSYEQYFGPGTRLTVT.

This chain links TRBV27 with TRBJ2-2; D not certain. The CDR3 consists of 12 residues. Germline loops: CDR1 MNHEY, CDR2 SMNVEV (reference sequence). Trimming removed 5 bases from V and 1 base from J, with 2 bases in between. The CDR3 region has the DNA TGTGCCAGCAGTCGGAACACCGGGGAGCTGTTTTTT. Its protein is CASSRNTGELFF.

CDR3 sequence: CASSLGWAQEQYF. The CDR3 DNA reads as TGTGCCAGCAGCTTAGGGTGGGCGCAGGAGCAGTACTTC. The chain employs TRBV7-2 and TRBJ2-7; D call uncertain. Germline V CDR1 and CDR2: SGHTA, FQGNSA. CDR3 length equals 13 residues. V lost 1 base and J 7 bases, leaving 11 bases between the germline ends.

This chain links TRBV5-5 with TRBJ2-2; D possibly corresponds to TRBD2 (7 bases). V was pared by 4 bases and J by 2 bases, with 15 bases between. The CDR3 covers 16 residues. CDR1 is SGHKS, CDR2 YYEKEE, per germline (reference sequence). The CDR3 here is CASSGGGGVNTGELFF. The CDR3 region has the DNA TGTGCCAGCAGCGGGGGCGGGGGCGTAAACACCGGGGAGCTGTTTTTT.

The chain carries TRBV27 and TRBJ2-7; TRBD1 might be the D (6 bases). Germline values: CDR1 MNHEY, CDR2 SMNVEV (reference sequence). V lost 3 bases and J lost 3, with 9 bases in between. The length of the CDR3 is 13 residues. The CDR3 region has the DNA TGTGCCAGCAGTTTGGGACAATTCTACGAGCAGTACTTC. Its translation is CASSLGQFYEQYF.

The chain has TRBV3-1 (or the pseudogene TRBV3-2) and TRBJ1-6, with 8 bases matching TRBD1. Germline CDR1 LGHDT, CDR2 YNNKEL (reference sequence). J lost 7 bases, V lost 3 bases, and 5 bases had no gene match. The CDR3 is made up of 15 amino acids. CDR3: CASSQTQGGNSPLHF. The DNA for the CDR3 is TGTGCCAGCAGCCAGACACAGGGGGGAAATTCACCCCTCCACTTT.

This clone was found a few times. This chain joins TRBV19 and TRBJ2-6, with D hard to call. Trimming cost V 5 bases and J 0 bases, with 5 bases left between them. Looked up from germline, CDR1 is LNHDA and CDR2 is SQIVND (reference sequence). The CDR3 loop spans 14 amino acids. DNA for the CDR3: TGTGCCAGTAGTTTCACCTCTGGGGCCAACGTCCTGACTTTC. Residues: CASSFTSGANVLTF.

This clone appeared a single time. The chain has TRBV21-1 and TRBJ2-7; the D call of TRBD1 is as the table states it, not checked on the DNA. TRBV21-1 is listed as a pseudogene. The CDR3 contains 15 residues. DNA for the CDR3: TGTGCCAGCAGCAGTAACAGGGTTATAAGCTACGAGCAGTACTTC. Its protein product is CASSSNRVISYEQYF.